This paragraph reports one TCR beta chain. The antigen is undetermined. This specimen comes from a study of shared clonotypes between healthy human individuals. Study information: Donors, aged 18 to 49, were a couple of women and a few men.

Findings and caveats of the study: A generally larger estimated richness was seen in naive subsets than in memory subsets.

Germline lookup yields CDR1 GTSNPN and CDR2 SVGIG (reference sequence). The CDR3 extends over 13 amino acids. Trimming stripped 3 bases from V and 0 bases from J, with 7 bases between. A deep-level run was used for the assay. TCRdb's copy holds only in-frame clones and misses some; the assay was immunoSEQ multiplex PCR. The profile shows a few hundred thousand clones, more than 95% of them singletons. This clonotype originated in a woman aged 25 to 39 in good health. The chain employs TRBV30 and TRBJ2-3, with unresolved D. Sequenced: naive CD4+ T cells sorted from blood. The subset was: CD45RA+ positively selected. The CDR3 coding sequence is TGTGCCTGGAGAGTAACCAGCACAGATACGCAGTATTTT. Translating it yields CAWRVTSTDTQYF. Using reference TRBV30 and TRBJ2-3 for the parts outside the CDR3, the full variable domain is SQTIHQWPATLVQPVGSPLSLECTVEGTSNPNLYWYRQAAGRGLQLLFYSVGIGQISSEVPQNLSASRPQDRQFILSSKKLLLSDSGFYLCAWRVTSTDTQYFGPGTRLTVL.